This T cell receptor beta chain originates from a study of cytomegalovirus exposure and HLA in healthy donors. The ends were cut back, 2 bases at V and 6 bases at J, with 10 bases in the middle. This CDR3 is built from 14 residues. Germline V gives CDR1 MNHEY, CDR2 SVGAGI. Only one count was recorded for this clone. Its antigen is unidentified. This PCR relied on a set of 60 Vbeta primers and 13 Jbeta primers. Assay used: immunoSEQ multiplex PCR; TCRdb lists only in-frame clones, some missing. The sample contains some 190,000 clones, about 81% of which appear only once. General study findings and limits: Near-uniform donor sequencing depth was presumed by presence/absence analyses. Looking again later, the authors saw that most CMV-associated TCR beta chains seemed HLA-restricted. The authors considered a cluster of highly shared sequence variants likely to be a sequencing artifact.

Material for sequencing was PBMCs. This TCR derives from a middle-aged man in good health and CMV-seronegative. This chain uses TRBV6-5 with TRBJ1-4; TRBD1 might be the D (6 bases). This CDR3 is CASSYRGADEKLFF. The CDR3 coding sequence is TGTGCCAGCAGTTACCGGGGGGCTGATGAAAAACTGTTTTTT.